The present TCR beta chain was sequenced within a study of CD8 T cells in ankylosing spondylitis listed by TCRdb under 2017. Looking at the study overall: T cell receptor beta repertoires were profiled in healthy donors and ankylosing spondylitis patients so that disease-linked TCR variants could be found. The full study cohort was made up of about 25 ankylosing spondylitis patients and 95 to 130 healthy donors. Peripheral blood was sampled, and synovial fluid was additionally collected from ankylosing spondylitis patients. Broader findings and caveats from the paper: A TCR beta motif made up of several highly homologous amino acid variants appeared to be characteristic of blood from ankylosing spondylitis patients. Some motif variants had previously been reported in the synovial fluid and blood of reactive arthritis patients, which suggests shared mechanisms of disease initiation. The disease-linked clones were reported as significantly enriched in matched synovial fluid samples from ankylosing spondylitis patients. In peripheral blood, the disease-linked clones were found at relatively low frequencies and had a CD8+ phenotype.

In regard to this clonotype: Its antigen is currently not known. Nothing much larger sits one base from this clone, and base qualities are not available.

Instrument used: Illumina HiSeq 2500. TCR beta libraries were prepared by quantitative 5'-RACE with molecular barcodes. The authors' analysis ran thus. Disease-linked TCR variants were identified with a new computational method built on a probabilistic model of VDJ rearrangement. The raw public data were reprocessed by TCRdb itself: fastp quality trimming at Q25, MiXCR clonotype calling, in-frame beta chains only. Rows matching on CDR3 protein sequence are summarized as one entry with the most common DNA and genes. These V and J calls derive from TCRdb rather than the authors' analysis. Here the sample has 670,000 or so distinct CDR3 sequences; around 20% occur a single time. The ten largest account for under 20% of the sample. At the junction V is shortened by 5 bases and J by 7 bases; bases outside the gene matches: 11. For CDR1 and CDR2, the germline V gene (reference sequence) lists SEHNR and FQNEAQ. The CDR3 contains 15 residues, cysteine and phenylalanine counted. Only the CDR3 DNA stays, 45 bases, in frame from base 1.

This sequence was found in a male donor with ankylosing spondylitis. The specimen was blood, either unsorted or a sorted T cell fraction (not recorded which). The chain is encoded by TRBV7-9 joined to TRBJ2-1; TRBD1 matches 7 bases in the middle. The CDR3 reads as follows: CASSPHLTGSNEQFF. In nucleotides, the sequence is TGTGCCAGCAGCCCGCATTTGACAGGGTCGAATGAGCAGTTCTTC.